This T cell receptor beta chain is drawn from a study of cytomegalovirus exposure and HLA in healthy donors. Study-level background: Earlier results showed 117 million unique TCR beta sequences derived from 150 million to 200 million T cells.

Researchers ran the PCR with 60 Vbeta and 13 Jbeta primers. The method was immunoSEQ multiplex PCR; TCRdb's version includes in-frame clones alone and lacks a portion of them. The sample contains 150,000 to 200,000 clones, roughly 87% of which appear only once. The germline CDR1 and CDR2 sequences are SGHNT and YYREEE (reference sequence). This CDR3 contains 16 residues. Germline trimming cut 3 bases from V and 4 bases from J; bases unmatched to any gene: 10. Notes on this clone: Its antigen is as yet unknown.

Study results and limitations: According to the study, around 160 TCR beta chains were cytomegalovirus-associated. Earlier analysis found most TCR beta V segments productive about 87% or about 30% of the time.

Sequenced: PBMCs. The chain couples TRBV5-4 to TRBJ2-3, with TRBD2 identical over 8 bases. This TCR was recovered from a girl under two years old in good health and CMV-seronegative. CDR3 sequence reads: CASSWVLAGGADTQYF. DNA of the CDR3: TGTGCCAGCAGCTGGGTCCTAGCGGGTGGTGCAGATACGCAGTATTTT. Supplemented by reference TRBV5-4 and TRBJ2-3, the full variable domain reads ETGVTQSPTHLIKTRGQQVTLRCSSQSGHNTVSWYQQALGQGPQFIFQYYREEENGRGNFPPRFSGLQFPNYSSELNVNALELDDSALYLCASSWVLAGGADTQYFGPGTRLTVL.